Listed here are 24 T cell receptor beta chains from one sample, sequenced in a study of blood T cell repertoires in COVID-19. Repertoires were generated with immunoSEQ multiplex PCR, while TCRdb's copy carries only in-frame clones and drops some. There are roughly 300,000 clones in the sample; more than 75% occur only once, and 2.3% lies in the top ten. Source material: PBMCs or T cells enriched from blood (not recorded which). The receptors stem from a woman in her 40s with acute COVID-19.

The V gene is TRBV20-1, the J gene TRBJ2-1, with 11 bases matching TRBD2. The CDR3 loop spans 11 amino acids. CDR1 is DFQATT and CDR2 is SNEGSKA in the germline V gene (reference sequence). Losses at the gene ends were 0 bases for V and 14 bases for J; bases not matched to a gene: 0. CDR3 amino acids: CSAREGLAEFF. The CDR3, as DNA: TGCAGTGCTAGAGAGGGACTAGCGGAGTTCTTC.

This clone was detected only once. The CDR3 DNA sequence: TGCGCCAGCAGCTTGCTCTCGGCGAACACCGGGGAGCTGTTTTTT. It translates to CASSLLSANTGELFF. The genes are TRBV5-1 and TRBJ2-2; D unresolved. From germline, CDR1 is SGHRS and CDR2 YFSETQ. CDR3 size: 15 residues. V was trimmed by 1 base and J by 0 bases, leaving 7 bases between them. Combining the CDR3 with reference TRBV5-1 and TRBJ2-2 gives the whole variable domain KAGVTQTPRYLIKTRGQQVTLSCSPISGHRSVSWYQQTPGQGLQFLFEYFSETQRNKGNFPGRFSGRQFSNSRSEMNVSTLELGDSALYLCASSLLSANTGELFFGEGSRLTVL.

The chain couples TRBV6-2 or TRBV6-3 to TRBJ2-7; 10 positions agree with TRBD1. The CDR3 runs to 14 residues. Germline CDR1 and CDR2: MNHEY and SVGEGT. With V trimmed by 5 bases and J by 1 base, 2 bases remained unmatched. The CDR3 coding sequence is TGTGCCAGCAGTAAGGGACAGGGGTCCTACGAGCAGTACTTC. Translation gives CASSKGQGSYEQYF.

This clone has only one observation. The rearrangement links TRBV9 to TRBJ2-3; 10 bases agree with TRBD1. In germline, CDR1 is SGDLS, CDR2 YYNGEE. The V gene end was trimmed by 3 bases and the J gene end by 1 base; junction bases not matched to a gene: 5. This CDR3 comprises 16 residues. CDR3 nucleotide sequence: TGTGCCAGCAGCGCTGGGACAGGGGCCCGCACAGATACGCAGTATTTT. Translated, it gives CASSAGTGARTDTQYF.

V gene TRBV18 combines with J gene TRBJ1-4; 8 bases map to TRBD1. Germline assignment: CDR1 KGHSH and CDR2 LQKENI. The CDR3 runs to 19 residues. J lost 6 bases, V lost 2 bases, and 17 bases had no gene match. The CDR3 sequence: CASSPYPVGQGSSYEKLFF. CDR3 DNA sequence: TGTGCCAGCTCACCATATCCCGTAGGACAGGGAAGTTCATATGAAAAACTGTTTTTT.

The rearrangement links TRBV19 to TRBJ1-5; TRBD1 agrees at 10 bases. The CDR3 sequence is 18 residues long. CDR1 is LNHDA and CDR2 is SQIVND in the germline V gene (reference sequence). The ends lost 3 bases at V and 2 bases at J; junction bases unmatched: 10. In DNA, the CDR3 is TGTGCCAGTAGTATTGCCCCGACAGGGGGCAGCGGCAATCAGCCCCAGCATTTT. Translation gives CASSIAPTGGSGNQPQHF.

This chain joins TRBV7-3 and TRBJ2-7, with 7 bases matching TRBD1. Germline V lookup: CDR1 SGHTA, CDR2 FQGTGA. The CDR3 is made up of 16 amino acids. The V and J ends lost 3 bases and 5 bases, in that order; junction bases with no gene match: 13. CDR3 in amino acids: CASSFSLPIDRDEQYF. For the CDR3, the DNA is TGTGCCAGCAGCTTCTCACTACCTATCGACAGGGACGAGCAGTACTTC.

This chain uses TRBV27 with TRBJ1-5, with no clear D. This CDR3 region has 16 residues. CDR1 is MNHEY, CDR2 SMNVEV, per germline (reference sequence). Trimming pared 6 bases from V and 0 bases from J, leaving 15 bases between. The CDR3 sequence is CASRALQEGSNQPQHF. The CDR3, as DNA: TGTGCCAGCAGGGCCCTTCAGGAAGGTAGCAATCAGCCCCAGCATTTT.

The rearrangement links TRBV28 to TRBJ2-2; TRBD1 is a possible D gene (5 bases). Deletions cut 6 bases from V and 4 bases from J, with 15 bases between. The CDR3 is 15 residues long. The germline V gene has CDR1 MDHEN and CDR2 SYDVKM. The CDR3 loop reads CASSRLQGGTGELFF. CDR3 in DNA: TGTGCCAGCAGCCGCCTCCAGGGTGGCACCGGGGAGCTGTTTTTT.

V gene TRBV5-1 combines with J gene TRBJ2-7; no firm D call. The CDR3 loop spans 15 amino acids. Trimming shortened V by 0 bases and J by 3 bases, and 13 bases separated the two germline ends. Germline V gives CDR1 SGHRS, CDR2 YFSETQ. CDR3 nucleotide sequence: TGCGCCAGCAGCTTGGAGAGGTCCGGCGGCTACGAGCAGTACTTC. Amino acid sequence: CASSLERSGGYEQYF. Variable domain in full (rest from reference TRBV5-1 and TRBJ2-7): KAGVTQTPRYLIKTRGQQVTLSCSPISGHRSVSWYQQTPGQGLQFLFEYFSETQRNKGNFPGRFSGRQFSNSRSEMNVSTLELGDSALYLCASSLERSGGYEQYFGPGTRLTVT.

This chain uses TRBV5-8 with TRBJ2-1, with TRBD1 matching over 7 bases. The germline V gene has CDR1 SGHTS and CDR2 YDEGEE. The CDR3 runs 16 residues. V trimming: 1 base; J trimming: 0 bases; junction bases outside the gene matches: 4. The CDR3 region has the DNA TGTGCCAGCAGCTTGCGGACAGGCAGCTCCTACAATGAGCAGTTCTTC. Its translation is CASSLRTGSSYNEQFF.

The genes are TRBV7-2 and TRBJ2-3; TRBD2 agrees at 13 bases. There are 15 residues in the CDR3. Germline values: CDR1 SGHTA, CDR2 FQGNSA. J was trimmed by 6 bases and V by 5 bases; bases with no gene match: 5. The CDR3: CASSATSGRLDTQYF. The CDR3 bases are TGTGCCAGCAGCGCGACTAGCGGGAGGCTGGATACGCAGTATTTT.

The V gene is TRBV7-3, the J gene TRBJ1-1; 8 bases fit TRBD1. The V segment lost 2 bases and the J segment 5 bases; nucleotides outside the gene matches: 4. This CDR3 contains 14 residues. Germline assignment: CDR1 SGHTA and CDR2 FQGTGA. The CDR3 loop is CASSLGQGATEAFF. Written as DNA, the CDR3 is TGTGCCAGCAGCTTAGGGCAGGGGGCGACTGAAGCTTTCTTT.

The J gene is TRBJ1-3, the V gene TRBV13; D is ambiguous. The CDR3 extends over 15 amino acids. With 0 bases removed from V and 0 bases from J, the gap between germline ends came to 6 bases. Germline CDR1 is PRHDT and CDR2 is FYEKMQ (reference sequence). The CDR3 protein is CASSLGALSGNTIYF. DNA of the CDR3: TGTGCCAGCAGCTTAGGGGCCCTCTCTGGAAACACCATATATTTT.

V is TRBV19 and J is TRBJ1-6, with TRBD1 matching 8 bases. The CDR3 is made up of 14 amino acids. The V gene's germline CDR1 is LNHDA and CDR2 SQIVND (reference sequence). Germline trimming cut 3 bases from V and 7 bases from J; bases unmatched to any gene: 2. The CDR3 loop is CASSIQGANSPLHF. CDR3 in DNA: TGTGCCAGTAGTATTCAGGGGGCGAATTCACCCCTCCACTTT.

The rearrangement links TRBV11-3 to TRBJ2-1; D is possibly TRBD2 (6 bases). Trimming removed 4 bases from V and 3 bases from J, with 19 bases in between. The CDR3 is 17 amino acids. The germline V gene has CDR1 SGHNT and CDR2 YENEEA. CDR3 protein: CASSYRGGAALYNEQFF. CDR3 DNA: TGTGCCAGCAGCTATAGAGGCGGGGCGGCACTCTACAATGAGCAGTTCTTC.

This clone was detected only once. The V and J genes are TRBV9 and TRBJ1-2, with D unresolved. CDR3 length equals 15 residues. V was cut by 0 bases and J by 0 bases, with 9 bases left in between. Germline values: CDR1 SGDLS, CDR2 YYNGEE. The CDR3 nucleotides are TGTGCCAGCAGCGTAGAAGGCGGGTCTAACTATGGCTACACCTTC. It codes for CASSVEGGSNYGYTF.

The table lists this clone with a count of one. The rearrangement joins TRBV7-8 to TRBJ1-1; the match to TRBD1 covers 9 bases. Trimming at V came to 4 bases and at J to 0 bases, leaving 9 bases not matched to a gene. Looked up from germline, CDR1 is SGHVS and CDR2 is FQNEAQ. This CDR3 spans 17 amino acids. CDR3 amino acids: CASSYRQGETVNTEAFF. CDR3 nucleotides: TGTGCCAGCAGCTATCGACAGGGGGAGACCGTGAACACTGAAGCTTTCTTT.

The chain joins TRBV7-2 to TRBJ2-7, with TRBD2 matching 7 bases. The length of the CDR3 is 14 residues. Trimming at V came to 1 base and at J to 6 bases, leaving 6 bases not matched to a gene. CDR1 SGHTA and CDR2 FQGNSA come from the germline V gene. CDR3 DNA sequence: TGTGCCAGCAGCTTAGGAACTAGCGTCCCCGAGCAGTACTTC. Its protein is CASSLGTSVPEQYF.

This clone was found once. V gene TRBV28 combines with J gene TRBJ1-1, with D unclear. Trimming pared 6 bases from V and 3 bases from J, leaving 20 bases between. This CDR3 spans 16 amino acids. Germline CDR1 and CDR2: MDHEN and SYDVKM. This CDR3 is CASSVPPGSRDTEAFF. Written as DNA, the CDR3 is TGTGCCAGCAGCGTCCCCCCCGGGTCTCGCGACACTGAAGCTTTCTTT.

This clone was picked up one time. The chain couples TRBV29-1 to TRBJ2-3; 10 nucleotides match TRBD2. The CDR3 spans 14 residues. Trimming took 4 bases from V and 4 from J; bases not matched to a gene: 5. Germline values: CDR1 SQVTM, CDR2 ANQGSEA. The CDR3, as DNA: TGCAGCGTTGGAGCGGGAGGGCGTGCAGATACGCAGTATTTT. This gives the protein CSVGAGGRADTQYF.

This chain connects TRBV5-5 to TRBJ2-7; the D gene is possibly TRBD1 (5 bases). V shed 2 bases and J shed 4 bases, with 13 bases lying between them. The CDR3 runs to 14 residues. From germline, CDR1 is SGHKS and CDR2 YYEKEE (reference sequence). CDR3 residues: CASSLGVGAYEQYF. In nucleotides, the CDR3 is TGTGCCAGCAGCTTAGGGGTAGGTGCGTACGAGCAGTACTTC.

The rearrangement uses TRBV6-2 or TRBV6-3 and TRBJ2-7, with 9 positions matching TRBD2. This CDR3 has 15 residues. Germline V gives CDR1 MNHEY, CDR2 SVGEGT. The V gene end was trimmed by 6 bases and the J gene end by 0 bases; junction bases not matched to a gene: 6. The CDR3 DNA sequence: TGTGCCAGCAGCCAACTAGCGGGCAGCTCCTACGAGCAGTACTTC. It translates to CASSQLAGSSYEQYF.

The chain has TRBV9 and TRBJ2-3; 10 bases map to TRBD2. CDR1 is SGDLS, CDR2 YYNGEE, per germline. This CDR3 is built from 16 residues. Trimming cost V 3 bases and J 5 bases; bases outside gene matches: 9. DNA of the CDR3: TGTGCCAGCAGCGCGGTTAGCGGGAGGCGGGGAGATACGCAGTATTTT. It encodes CASSAVSGRRGDTQYF. The variable domain in full, with the rest retrieved from reference TRBV9 and TRBJ2-3, is DSGVTQTPKHLITATGQRVTLRCSPRSGDLSVYWYQQSLDQGLQFLIQYYNGEERAKGNILERFSAQQFPDLHSELNLSSLELGDSALYFCASSAVSGRRGDTQYFGPGTRLTVL.